A selection of T cell receptor beta chains follows, all from one sample in a study of shared clonotypes between healthy human individuals. Libraries were prepared by immunoSEQ multiplex PCR; TCRdb keeps only in-frame clonotypes and omits some of them. Of about 520,000 clones listed, 95% to 96% were seen once; the top ten hold about 0.064%. The sequencing input was naive CD4+ T cells sorted from blood. The source is a woman under 40 in good health. The CDR3 runs from the conserved cysteine through the conserved F or W. D genes are given only for firm matches. Clone size is shown for a subset of rows, as once, few, many or a class of expanded clone.

>TRBJ2-3|NA|TRBV28|TRBD1|19
CASPPGQPRPITSTDTQYF
TGTGCCAGCCCCCCGGGACAGCCGAGGCCGATTACTAGCACAGATACGCAGTATTTT
>TRBJ2-3|NA|TRBV7-9|NA|15
CASSLTSSGTDTQYF
TGTGCCAGCAGCTTAACGTCAAGCGGCACAGATACGCAGTATTTT
>TRBJ2-7|NA|TRBV18|TRBD1|14
CASSLTGVSHEQYF
TGTGCCAGCTCACTGACAGGGGTTTCCCACGAGCAGTACTTC
>TRBJ2-3|NA|TRBV19|TRBD2|18
CASSWAAGGPTSTDTQYF
TGTGCCAGTAGTTGGGCAGCGGGAGGGCCCACTAGCACAGATACGCAGTATTTT
>TRBJ2-3|NA|TRBV6-1|NA|17
CASSDMGTLLMSDTQYF
TGTGCCAGCAGTGATATGGGGACACTGCTTATGTCTGATACGCAGTATTTT
>TRBJ1-1|NA|TRBV6-1|NA|12
CASSFHSTEAFF
TGTGCCAGCAGTTTCCATAGCACTGAAGCTTTCTTT
>TRBJ1-3|NA|TRBV27|NA|15
CASSRDRSSGNTIYF
TGTGCCAGCAGCCGGGACCGAAGCTCTGGAAACACCATATATTTT
>TRBJ2-3|NA|TRBV18|TRBD2|15
CASSLAGSLADTQYF
TGTGCCAGCTCACTAGCGGGTAGTTTGGCAGATACGCAGTATTTT
>TRBJ2-2|NA|TRBV5-1|TRBD1|17
CASSFFSGTDYTGELFF
TGCGCCAGCAGCTTCTTTTCCGGGACAGATTACACCGGGGAGCTGTTTTTT
>TRBJ2-3|NA|TRBV27|NA|15
CASSLFPSSTDTQYF
TGTGCCAGCAGTTTATTCCCTTCTAGCACAGATACGCAGTATTTT
>TRBJ2-1|NA|TRBV5-1|NA|18
CASSFSAGIADPDNEQFF
TGCGCCAGCAGTTTCTCCGCGGGGATAGCGGACCCTGACAATGAGCAGTTCTTC
>TRBJ2-3|NA|TRBV28|TRBD2|16
CASSEISGSSPDTQYF
TGTGCCAGCAGCGAGATCAGCGGGAGTTCGCCAGATACGCAGTATTTT
>TRBJ1-4|NA|TRBV5-1|NA|15
CASSLGRGFGEKLFF
TGCGCCAGCAGCTTGGGGCGAGGGTTCGGTGAAAAACTGTTTTTT
>TRBJ2-1|NA|TRBV5-1|TRBD1|15
CASSLRDSSYNEQFF
TGCGCCAGCAGCTTGAGGGACAGCTCCTACAATGAGCAGTTCTTC
>TRBJ1-1|NA|TRBV27|NA|14
CASSLRYMNTEAFF
TGTGCCAGCAGTCTCAGATATATGAACACTGAAGCTTTCTTT
>TRBJ2-7|NA|TRBV21-1|NA|14
CASSNRREVYEQYF
TGTGCCAGCAGCAACCGTCGAGAGGTCTACGAGCAGTACTTC
>TRBJ2-5|once|TRBV6-6|NA|13
CASRRDIQETQYF
TGTGCCAGCAGAAGGGACATTCAAGAGACCCAGTACTTC
>TRBJ2-7|NA|TRBV6-1|NA|13
CASSAGTSYEQYF
TGTGCCAGCAGTGCCGGGACATCCTACGAGCAGTACTTC
>TRBJ2-5|NA|TRBV5-1|NA|13
CASRATQQETQYF
TGCGCCAGCAGGGCGACACAGCAAGAGACCCAGTACTTC
>TRBJ1-3|once|TRBV7-8|NA|17
CASSFGRLAYSGNTIYF
TGTGCCAGCAGCTTCGGCCGTTTGGCGTACTCTGGAAACACCATATATTTT
>TRBJ2-5|NA|TRBV11-2|NA|12
CASSENQETQYF
TGTGCCAGCAGCGAAAACCAAGAGACCCAGTACTTC
>TRBJ2-7|NA|TRBV29-1|NA|15
CSVALRAGLSYEQYF
TGCAGCGTTGCCCTTAGGGCAGGGTTGTCCTACGAGCAGTACTTC
>TRBJ2-1|few|TRBV5-4|NA|16
CASSRDGHKGNNEQFF
TGTGCCAGCAGCCGGGATGGACACAAGGGGAACAATGAGCAGTTCTTC
>TRBJ2-2|NA|TRBV5-1|NA|16
CASSLILGGYTGELFF
TGCGCCAGCAGCTTGATCTTGGGGGGTTACACCGGGGAGCTGTTTTTT
>TRBJ2-1|NA|TRBV5-1|NA|14
CASSLEGLHNEQFF
TGCGCCAGCAGCTTGGAGGGACTCCACAATGAGCAGTTCTTC
>TRBJ2-1|NA|TRBV5-1|NA|13
CASTHLARDEQFF
TGCGCCAGCACCCACCTCGCGAGGGATGAGCAGTTCTTC
>TRBJ1-4|NA|TRBV7-9|NA|14
CASSFGQRNEKLFF
TGTGCCAGCAGCTTCGGACAGCGTAATGAAAAACTGTTTTTT
>TRBJ2-7|NA|TRBV11-2|NA|12
CASSSDGYEQYF
TGTGCCAGCAGCAGTGACGGCTACGAGCAGTACTTC
>TRBJ2-7|NA|TRBV20-1|TRBD2|11
CSARTSVEQYF
TGCAGTGCTAGGACTAGCGTCGAGCAGTACTTC
>TRBJ1-5|NA|TRBV5-1|NA|15
CASRPGLLSNQPQHF
TGCGCCAGCAGGCCGGGACTTCTTAGCAATCAGCCCCAGCATTTT
>TRBJ2-1|NA|TRBV7-9|NA|15
CASREPGTRYNEQFF
TGTGCCAGCAGGGAACCCGGGACAAGATACAATGAGCAGTTCTTC
>TRBJ1-1|NA|TRBV11-2|TRBD1|13
CASRAAQGARAFF
TGTGCCAGCAGGGCCGCACAGGGGGCGCGGGCTTTCTTT
>TRBJ2-7|NA|TRBV6-6|TRBD1|14
CASSSQGASYEQYF
TGTGCCAGCAGCTCGCAGGGGGCCTCCTACGAGCAGTACTTC
>TRBJ1-4|NA|TRBV19|NA|14
CASNTRAEEEKLFF
TGTGCCAGTAACACCAGGGCGGAGGAGGAAAAACTGTTTTTT
>TRBJ2-1|NA|TRBV7-9|TRBD1|17
CASSLRSGTGAYNEQFF
TGTGCCAGCAGCCTACGTTCCGGGACAGGGGCCTACAATGAGCAGTTCTTC
>TRBJ2-7|NA|TRBV5-6|TRBD1|15
CASSVGPGQNYEQYF
TGTGCCAGCAGCGTGGGGCCGGGACAGAACTACGAGCAGTACTTC
>TRBJ2-7|NA|TRBV4-2|NA|16
CASSQDPRGSSYEQYF
TGTGCCAGCAGCCAAGATCCGCGGGGATCCTCCTACGAGCAGTACTTC
>TRBJ2-3|NA|TRBV29-1|NA|11
CSGFRVGTQYF
TGCAGCGGATTCAGGGTAGGCACGCAGTATTTT
>TRBJ2-3|NA|TRBV6-1|NA|15
CASTLSGPSTDTQYF
TGTGCCAGCACCCTTAGCGGACCTAGCACAGATACGCAGTATTTT